These 11 T cell receptor beta chains were all obtained from the same sample, sequenced in a study of human T cells and chemical hapten exposure (dated by TCRdb to the early 2020s). The time point label here, explained by the study, means: patch test 1, 2 weeks after DPC sensitization. The treatment or condition label for this specimen denotes: therapeutic diphenylcyclopropenone sensitization with weekly scalp DPC. Libraries were made using RACE. Sequencing took place on a NextSeq 500. Using fastp trimming at Q25 and MiXCR clonotype assembly, TCRdb reanalyzed the public sequencing data and kept in-frame beta chains. Each CDR3 protein appears once, grouped with its most common genes and DNA. Here the sample has 370,000 or so distinct CDR3 sequences; approximately 5.1% occur a single time. Under 3% of the sample lies in the top ten. This specimen consisted of whole blood, obtained in connection with sensitization to the hapten diphenylcyclopropenone (DPC). These receptors were taken from a woman in her 50s with alopecia areata. Some clones in this sample may be carry-over from other donors' samples.

This clonotype was seen ten or more times. In DNA form, the CDR3 reads TGTGCCAGCAGCCCAAGGAGGGCAGTAGGCGCCGGGGAGCTGTTTTTT. Its translation is CASSPRRAVGAGELFF. V usage is TRBV9 and J usage is TRBJ2-2; a weak D match, TRBD2 (6 bases). In germline, CDR1 is SGDLS, CDR2 YYNGEE. The CDR3 spans 16 residues. The germline V and J ends were trimmed by 4 bases and 6 bases, with 19 bases remaining between them.

This clonotype was found many times. The V gene is TRBV24-1, the J gene TRBJ2-3; 14 nucleotides align to TRBD2. The CDR3 is 15 amino acids. Germline lookup yields CDR1 KGHDR and CDR2 SFDVKD. V dropped 9 bases and J dropped 6; count of bases not matched to a gene: 7. DNA of the CDR3: TGTGCCACCTCGGGACTAGCGGGAGATCTGGATACGCAGTATTTT. It yields the protein CATSGLAGDLDTQYF.

This clonotype appeared many times. V usage is TRBV7-2 and J usage is TRBJ2-7; 13 nucleotides match TRBD2. This CDR3 spans 16 amino acids. The junction had 6 bases not matched to a gene; V was cut back by 4 bases and J by 3 bases. The germline V gene encodes CDR1 SGHTA and CDR2 FQGNSA. CDR3 bases: TGTGCCAGCAGCTCCTACGGACTAGCGGGAGACTACGAGCAGTACTTC. This encodes CASSSYGLAGDYEQYF.

This clonotype was found many times. The rearrangement uses TRBV7-9 and TRBJ2-7; 8 positions agree with TRBD2. The V gene end was trimmed by 5 bases and the J gene end by 3 bases; junction bases not matched to a gene: 3. Germline values: CDR1 SEHNR, CDR2 FQNEAQ (reference sequence). This CDR3 comprises 13 residues. CDR3 DNA sequence: TGTGCCAGCAGCGACGGGACTAGCTACGAGCAGTACTTC. Protein: CASSDGTSYEQYF.

The table lists this clonotype with many counts. The V call is TRBV12-3 or TRBV12-4, the J call TRBJ1-2, with TRBD1 as a possible D gene (6 bases). The CDR3 contains 14 residues. V was shortened by 6 bases and J by 3 bases, with 14 bases between the two germline ends. CDR3 region: CASSLPGEDYGYTF. The CDR3 DNA reads TGTGCCAGCAGCCTCCCAGGGGAAGACTATGGCTACACCTTC.

This clonotype has at least ten counts. This chain connects TRBV10-3 to TRBJ1-1, with a weak D call TRBD1 (6 bases). V was shortened by 3 bases and J by 3 bases, with 11 bases between the two germline ends. This CDR3 is built from 14 residues. Germline loops: CDR1 ENHRY, CDR2 SYGVKD. The CDR3 DNA is TGTGCCATCAGTGAAAGGGGGGCTGACACTGAAGCTTTCTTT. Translating gives CAISERGADTEAFF.

The CDR3 loop reads CASSQEEGLDHYEQYF. CDR3 bases: TGTGCCAGCAGCCAAGAAGAGGGGCTCGACCACTACGAGCAGTACTTC. This chain links TRBV3-1 with TRBJ2-7, with D perhaps assigned TRBD1 or TRBD2 (5 bases each). Per germline, CDR1 LGHDT and CDR2 YNNKEL (reference sequence). The CDR3 totals 16 residues. Trimming cost V 0 bases and J 3 bases, with 15 bases left between them.

This clonotype was detected ten times or more. At one end the junction does not follow the germline gene, possibly because of a read error. The chain combines TRBV5-1 with TRBJ2-3; TRBD2 might be the D (6 bases). CDR1 and CDR2 (germline): SGHRS, YFSETQ. CDR3 length: 13 residues. CDR3 loop: CASSPGGTDTQYF. CDR3 bases: TGTGCCAGCAGCCCGGGGGGCACAGATACGCAGTATTTT.

Worth noting for this clonotype: A much larger clone is a single base away; this may be a read error. The chain uses TRBV6-5 and TRBJ2-3; D ambiguous. CDR1 is MNHEY, CDR2 SVGAGI, per germline. This CDR3 is built from 15 residues. The DNA of the CDR3 is TGTGCCTGCAGCCGGAGTGTCGGCTCCACAGATACGCAGTATTTT. It encodes CACSRSVGSTDTQYF.

This clonotype was seen a handful of times. CDR3 loop: CASSLSPDRAYEQYF. As DNA, the CDR3 is TGTGCCAGCAGCTTGAGCCCCGACAGAGCCTACGAGCAGTACTTC. V usage is TRBV7-2 and J usage is TRBJ2-7, with D tentatively TRBD1 (5 bases). The germline V gene encodes CDR1 SGHTA and CDR2 FQGNSA. Trimming cost V 3 bases and J 2 bases, with 14 bases left between them. CDR3 size: 15 residues.

In this sample, this clonotype turned up many times. The chain uses TRBV7-2 and TRBJ2-3, with D hard to call. Trimming shortened V by 5 bases and J by 2 bases, and 8 bases separated the two germline ends. The CDR3 is made up of 13 amino acids. Germline V gene sequence: CDR1 SGHTA, CDR2 FQGNSA. The CDR3 spells CASSQENTDTQYF. CDR3 bases: TGTGCCAGCAGCCAAGAAAACACAGATACGCAGTATTTT.